This T cell receptor beta chain was identified in a study of blood T cell repertoires in COVID-19. About the research overall: Collection of acute and convalescent COVID-19 samples took place in the United States, Italy and Spain. T cells, B-cell-depleted T cells, or PBMCs supplied cDNA or gDNA.

Authors' data handling: Scientists estimated how many nucleated cells there were by amplifying reference gene primers. Here immunoSEQ multiplex PCR was the method, and the copy in TCRdb shows in-frame clones only, minus some. That table supplies the V and J calls and clone size; D and trimming were determined from the DNA. Among tens of thousands of clones listed, around 86% were seen once. Germline-derived CDR1 and CDR2 are LNHDA and SQIVND (reference sequence). The CDR3 is 17 amino acids. Trimming at V came to 5 bases and at J to 5 bases, leaving 14 bases not matched to a gene. The sample taken for sequencing was peripheral blood. This receptor was obtained from a man aged 50 to 60 with active COVID-19. This rearrangement joins TRBV19 to TRBJ2-2; TRBD1 aligns across 7 bases. The CDR3 spells CASSPELTGVLTGELFF. The CDR3 DNA follows: TGTGCCAGTAGTCCCGAACTTACAGGGGTCTTGACCGGGGAGCTGTTTTTT.